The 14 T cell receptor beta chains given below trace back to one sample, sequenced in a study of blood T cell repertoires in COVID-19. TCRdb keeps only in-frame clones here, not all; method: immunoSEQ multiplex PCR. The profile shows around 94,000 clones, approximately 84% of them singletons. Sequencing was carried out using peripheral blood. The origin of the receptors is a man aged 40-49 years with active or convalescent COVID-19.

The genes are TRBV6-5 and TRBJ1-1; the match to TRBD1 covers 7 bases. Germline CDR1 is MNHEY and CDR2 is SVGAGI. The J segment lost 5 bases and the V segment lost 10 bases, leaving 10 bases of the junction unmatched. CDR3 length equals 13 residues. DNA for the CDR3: TGTGCCACAACGGGACAGATGGGGACTGAAGCTTTCTTT. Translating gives CATTGQMGTEAFF.

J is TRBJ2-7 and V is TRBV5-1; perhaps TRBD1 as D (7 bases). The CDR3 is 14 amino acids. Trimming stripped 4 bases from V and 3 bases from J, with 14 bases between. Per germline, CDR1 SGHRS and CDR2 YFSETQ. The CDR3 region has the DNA TGCGCCAGCAGCCCCGGGACAGCGGGCTACGAGCAGTACTTC. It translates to CASSPGTAGYEQYF. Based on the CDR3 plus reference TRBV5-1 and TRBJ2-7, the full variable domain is KAGVTQTPRYLIKTRGQQVTLSCSPISGHRSVSWYQQTPGQGLQFLFEYFSETQRNKGNFPGRFSGRQFSNSRSEMNVSTLELGDSALYLCASSPGTAGYEQYFGPGTRLTVT.

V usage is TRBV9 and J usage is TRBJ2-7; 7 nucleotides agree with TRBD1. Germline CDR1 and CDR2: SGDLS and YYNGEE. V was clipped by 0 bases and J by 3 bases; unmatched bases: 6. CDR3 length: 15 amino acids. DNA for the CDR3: TGTGCCAGCAGCGTAGAACCGGCAGGGGGCTACGAGCAGTACTTC. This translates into CASSVEPAGGYEQYF.

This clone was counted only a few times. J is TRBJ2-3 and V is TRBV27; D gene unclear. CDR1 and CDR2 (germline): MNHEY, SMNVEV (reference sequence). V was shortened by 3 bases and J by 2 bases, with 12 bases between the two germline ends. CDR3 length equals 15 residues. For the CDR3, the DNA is TGTGCCAGCAGTTTTCGACGGAGCCTCACAGATACGCAGTATTTT. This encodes CASSFRRSLTDTQYF.

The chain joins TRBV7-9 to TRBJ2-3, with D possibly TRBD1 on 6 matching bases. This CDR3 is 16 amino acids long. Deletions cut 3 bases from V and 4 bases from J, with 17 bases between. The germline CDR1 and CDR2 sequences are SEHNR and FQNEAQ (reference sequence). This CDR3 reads CASSLGRGKESDTQYF. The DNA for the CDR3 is TGTGCCAGCAGCTTGGGCAGGGGAAAGGAGTCAGATACGCAGTATTTT.

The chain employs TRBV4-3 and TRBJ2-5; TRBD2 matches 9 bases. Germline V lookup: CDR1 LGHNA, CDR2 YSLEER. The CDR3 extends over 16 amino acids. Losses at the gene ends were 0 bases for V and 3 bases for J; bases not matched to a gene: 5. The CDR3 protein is CASSQDLAGVKETQYF. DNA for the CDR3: TGCGCCAGCAGCCAAGATTTAGCGGGGGTTAAAGAGACCCAGTACTTC.

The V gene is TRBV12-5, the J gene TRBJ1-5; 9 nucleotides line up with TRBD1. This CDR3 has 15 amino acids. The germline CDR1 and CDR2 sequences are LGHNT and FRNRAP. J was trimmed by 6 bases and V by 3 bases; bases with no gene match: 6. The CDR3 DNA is TGTGCTAGTGGTTTAGGGACAGGGACGGGTCAGCCCCAGCATTTT. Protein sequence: CASGLGTGTGQPQHF. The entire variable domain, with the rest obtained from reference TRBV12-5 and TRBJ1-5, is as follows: DARVTQTPRHKVTEMGQEVTMRCQPILGHNTVFWYRQTMMQGLELLAYFRNRAPLDDSGMPKDRFSAEMPDATLATLKIQPSEPRDSAVYFCASGLGTGTGQPQHFGDGTRLSIL.

The CDR3 DNA is TGCGCCAGCAGCGACTTAGGGGGGCCCCAGCATTTT. It specifies CASSDLGGPQHF. V usage is TRBV10-1 and J usage is TRBJ1-5; perhaps TRBD1 as D (6 bases). CDR1 WNHNN and CDR2 SYGVQD come from the germline V gene (reference sequence). V was clipped by 6 bases and J by 9 bases, with 12 bases between them. The CDR3 length is 12 residues.

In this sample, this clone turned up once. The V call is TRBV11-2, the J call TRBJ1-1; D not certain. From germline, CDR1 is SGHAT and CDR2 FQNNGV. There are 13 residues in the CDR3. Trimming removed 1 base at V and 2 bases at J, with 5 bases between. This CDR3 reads CASSLGHNTEAFF. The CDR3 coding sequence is TGTGCCAGCAGCTTAGGACATAACACTGAAGCTTTCTTT. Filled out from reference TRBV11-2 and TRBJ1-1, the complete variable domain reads EAGVAQSPRYKIIEKRQSVAFWCNPISGHATLYWYQQILGQGPKLLIQFQNNGVVDDSQLPKDRFSAERLKGVDSTLKIQPAKLEDSAVYLCASSLGHNTEAFFGQGTRLTVV.

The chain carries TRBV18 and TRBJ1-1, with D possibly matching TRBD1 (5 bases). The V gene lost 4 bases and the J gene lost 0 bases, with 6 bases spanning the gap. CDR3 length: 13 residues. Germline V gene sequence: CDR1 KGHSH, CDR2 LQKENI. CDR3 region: CASSQGVNTEAFF. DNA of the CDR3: TGTGCCAGCTCACAAGGGGTGAACACTGAAGCTTTCTTT.

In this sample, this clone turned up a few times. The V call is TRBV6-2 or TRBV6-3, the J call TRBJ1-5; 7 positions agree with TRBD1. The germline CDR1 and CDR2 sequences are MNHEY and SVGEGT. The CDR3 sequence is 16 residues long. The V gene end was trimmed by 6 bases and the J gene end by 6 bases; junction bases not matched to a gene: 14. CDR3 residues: CASSPNNLQGIQPQHF. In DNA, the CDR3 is TGTGCCAGCAGCCCTAATAATCTACAGGGGATTCAGCCCCAGCATTTT.

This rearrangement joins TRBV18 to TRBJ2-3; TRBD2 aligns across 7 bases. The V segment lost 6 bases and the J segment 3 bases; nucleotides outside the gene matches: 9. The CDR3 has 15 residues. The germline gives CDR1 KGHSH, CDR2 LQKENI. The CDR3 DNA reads TGTGCCAGCTCCAAGCGGGGCGTGGGTACAGATACGCAGTATTTT. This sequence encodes CASSKRGVGTDTQYF.

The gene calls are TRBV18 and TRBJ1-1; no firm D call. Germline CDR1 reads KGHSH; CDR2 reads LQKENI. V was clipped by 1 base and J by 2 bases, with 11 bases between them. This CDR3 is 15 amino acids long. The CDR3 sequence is CASSPQQIVNTEAFF. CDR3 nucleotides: TGTGCCAGCTCACCACAACAGATAGTAAACACTGAAGCTTTCTTT. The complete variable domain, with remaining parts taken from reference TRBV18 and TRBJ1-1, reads NAGVMQNPRHLVRRRGQEARLRCSPMKGHSHVYWYRQLPEEGLKFMVYLQKENIIDESGMPKERFSAEFPKEGPSILRIQQVVRGDSAAYFCASSPQQIVNTEAFFGQGTRLTVV.

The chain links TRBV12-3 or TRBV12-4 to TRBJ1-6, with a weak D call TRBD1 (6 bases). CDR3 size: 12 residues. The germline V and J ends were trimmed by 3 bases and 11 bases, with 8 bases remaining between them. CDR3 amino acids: CASSFTGTPLHF. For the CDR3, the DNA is TGTGCCAGCAGTTTTACAGGGACACCCCTCCACTTT.